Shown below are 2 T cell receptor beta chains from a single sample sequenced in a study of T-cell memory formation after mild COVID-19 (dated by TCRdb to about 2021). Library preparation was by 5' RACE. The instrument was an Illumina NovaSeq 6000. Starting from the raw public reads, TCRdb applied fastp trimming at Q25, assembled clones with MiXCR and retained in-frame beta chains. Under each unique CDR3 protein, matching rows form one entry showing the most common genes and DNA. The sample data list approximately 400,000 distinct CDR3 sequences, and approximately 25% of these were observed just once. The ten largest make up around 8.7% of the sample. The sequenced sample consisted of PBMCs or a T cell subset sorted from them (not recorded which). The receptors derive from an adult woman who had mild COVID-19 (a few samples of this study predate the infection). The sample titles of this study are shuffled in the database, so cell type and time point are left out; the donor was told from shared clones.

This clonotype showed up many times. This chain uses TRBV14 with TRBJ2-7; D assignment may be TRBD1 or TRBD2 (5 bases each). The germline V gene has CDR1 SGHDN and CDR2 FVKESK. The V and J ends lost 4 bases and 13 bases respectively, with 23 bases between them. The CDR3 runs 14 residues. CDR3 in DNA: TGTGCCAGCAGCCCCTATGGGACCTCTAGCCCGCCCTACTTC. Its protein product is CASSPYGTSSPPYF.

The CDR3 reads CATSRSGTSGRWRATDTQYF. DNA of the CDR3: TGTGCCACCAGCAGATCCGGGACTAGCGGGAGATGGCGGGCCACAGATACGCAGTATTTT. The chain couples TRBV15 to TRBJ2-3, with 14 bases that match TRBD2. V dropped 2 bases and J dropped 2; count of bases not matched to a gene: 12. The CDR3 consists of 20 residues. Germline values: CDR1 LNHNV, CDR2 YYDKDF (reference sequence).